These 23 T cell receptor beta chains originate from one sample sequenced in a study of graft-versus-host responses after intestinal transplantation. Antigen specificity for these receptors is unknown. The data were produced by immunoSEQ multiplex PCR, yet TCRdb's version contains in-frame clones alone and is incomplete. The sample has around 130,000 clones, around 90% seen once; the top ten hold over 0.15%. Sample: unstimulated CD4+ T cells sorted from spleen or lymph node cells, taken before intestinal transplant. The receptors shown here come from a human donor who received an intestinal transplant.

The J gene is TRBJ1-4, the V gene TRBV5-1; weak D call: TRBD1 (5 bases). In germline, CDR1 is SGHRS, CDR2 YFSETQ. There are 14 residues in the CDR3. V lost 4 bases and J 5 bases, leaving 12 bases between the germline ends. CDR3 DNA: TGCGCCAGCAGCGCGGGACGGAGAAATGAAAAACTGTTTTTT. As protein: CASSAGRRNEKLFF.

Only a few counts were recorded for this clone. The chain is built from TRBV5-4 and TRBJ2-7; tentative D call: TRBD1 (6 bases). Trimming shortened V by 2 bases and J by 5 bases, and 11 bases separated the two germline ends. CDR1 SGHNT and CDR2 YYREEE come from the germline V gene (reference sequence). This CDR3 has 13 residues. This chain's CDR3 is CASSFTGSDEQYF. In DNA form, the CDR3 reads TGTGCCAGCAGCTTCACAGGGTCAGACGAGCAGTACTTC.

V gene TRBV6-1 combines with J gene TRBJ2-7; D is uncertain. Deletions cut 10 bases from V and 4 bases from J, with 11 bases between. The V gene's germline CDR1 is MNHNS and CDR2 SASEGT. The CDR3 has 11 amino acids. DNA for the CDR3: TGTGCCACCGACACGTTTTACGAGCAGTACTTC. Protein product: CATDTFYEQYF.

This clone was picked up one time. V is TRBV4-1 and J is TRBJ2-1; 7 bases agree with TRBD1. CDR3 length: 20 amino acids. The ends lost 0 bases at V and 0 bases at J; junction bases unmatched: 14. Germline values: CDR1 MGHRA, CDR2 YSYEKL. The CDR3 nucleotides are TGCGCCAGCAGCCAAGACCCCGGGACAGCCTATACCTTCTCCTACAATGAGCAGTTCTTC. Amino acids: CASSQDPGTAYTFSYNEQFF.

Comment on this clone: The sample contains more than one DNA sequence encoding this CDR3. V and J are TRBV5-1 and TRBJ1-1; perhaps TRBD1 as D (6 bases). Deletions cut 1 base from V and 1 base from J, with 8 bases between. This CDR3 contains 14 residues. Germline V gene data show CDR1 as SGHRS and CDR2 as YFSETQ. CDR3 region: CASSLRQANTEAFF. DNA of the CDR3: TGCGCCAGCAGCTTGCGACAGGCGAACACTGAAGCTTTCTTT.

The rearrangement joins TRBV10-3 to TRBJ2-3; 8 bases align to TRBD1. This CDR3 contains 16 residues. CDR1 and CDR2 from the germline V gene are ENHRY and SYGVKD. V was pared by 4 bases and J by 0 bases, with 6 bases of the junction left unmatched. The CDR3: CAISVNRGESTDTQYF. As DNA, the CDR3 is TGTGCCATCAGTGTCAACAGGGGGGAAAGCACAGATACGCAGTATTTT.

This rearrangement joins TRBV5-1 to TRBJ1-1; 8 bases fit TRBD1. The ends lost 2 bases at V and 3 bases at J; junction bases unmatched: 3. Germline CDR1 reads SGHRS; CDR2 reads YFSETQ. The CDR3 has 14 residues. The CDR3 here is CASSLTGGDTEAFF. Here the CDR3 DNA reads TGCGCCAGCAGCTTAACAGGGGGGGACACTGAAGCTTTCTTT.

The rearrangement uses TRBV2 and TRBJ2-1; 11 bases are shared with TRBD2. Germline lookup yields CDR1 SNHLY and CDR2 FYNNEI. The CDR3 sequence is 15 residues long. J gave up 4 bases and V 4 bases, and 3 bases lay outside the gene matches. The CDR3 DNA reads as TGTGCCAGCAGTGGACTAGCGGGGCTTTACAATGAGCAGTTCTTC. This encodes CASSGLAGLYNEQFF.

The rearrangement links TRBV2 to TRBJ1-6, with D maybe TRBD1 (6 bases). The CDR3 has 14 amino acids. The germline gives CDR1 SNHLY, CDR2 FYNNEI. Trimming took off 5 bases at V and 9 bases at J, with 14 bases between the two ends. The DNA of the CDR3 is TGTGCCAGCAGTACCTACAGGGTACTTTCACCCCTCCACTTT. Translated: CASSTYRVLSPLHF.

This clone was seen just once. This chain links TRBV6-1 with TRBJ1-1, with D possibly matching TRBD1 (5 bases). Trimming cost V 4 bases and J 4 bases, with 16 bases left between them. The CDR3 sequence is 15 residues long. Germline lookup yields CDR1 MNHNS and CDR2 SASEGT. For the CDR3, the DNA is TGTGCCAGCAGTGTCGGACAAGGGAGCTTCACTGAAGCTTTCTTT. It translates to CASSVGQGSFTEAFF.

The J gene is TRBJ1-5, the V gene TRBV19, with unresolved D. V was pared by 3 bases and J by 0 bases, with 12 bases between. Germline V gene sequence: CDR1 LNHDA, CDR2 SQIVND (reference sequence). This CDR3 contains 16 residues. The CDR3 loop is CASSIMADYSNQPQHF. CDR3 in DNA: TGTGCCAGTAGTATCATGGCAGATTATAGCAATCAGCCCCAGCATTTT.

The V gene is TRBV6-1, the J gene TRBJ2-5, with TRBD2 identical over 12 bases. This CDR3 is 14 amino acids long. The V and J ends lost 7 bases and 5 bases, in that order; junction bases with no gene match: 5. Germline CDR1 and CDR2: MNHNS and SASEGT. The CDR3 protein is CASTRTSGVETQYF. CDR3 coding DNA: TGTGCCAGCACCCGGACTAGCGGGGTGGAGACCCAGTACTTC.

V gene TRBV9 combines with J gene TRBJ2-1, with 8 nucleotides matching TRBD1. CDR1 is SGDLS, CDR2 YYNGEE, per germline. V lost 4 bases and J lost 6; bases outside the gene matches: 12. The CDR3 length is 16 residues. CDR3 bases: TGTGCCAGCAGCCTACCGGGACAGGCAGGTTCCAATGAGCAGTTCTTC. Protein: CASSLPGQAGSNEQFF.

V usage is TRBV19 and J usage is TRBJ1-5; 8 bases are a match to TRBD1. The junction had 2 bases not matched to a gene; V was cut back by 2 bases and J by 5 bases. The CDR3 spans 14 residues. Germline V CDR1 and CDR2: LNHDA, SQIVND (reference sequence). CDR3: CASSIQGAHQPQHF. The CDR3, as DNA: TGTGCCAGTAGTATACAGGGGGCCCATCAGCCCCAGCATTTT.

The table lists this clone with a few counts. At one end the junction does not follow the germline gene, possibly because of a read error. The rearrangement joins TRBV10-3 to TRBJ1-1; D is perhaps TRBD1 (5 bases). Germline CDR1 and CDR2: ENHRY and SYGVKD. The CDR3 contains 13 residues. CDR3 in DNA: TGTGCCATCAGTGAACGGGGGAACGCTGAAGCTTTCTTT. Protein sequence: CAISERGNAEAFF.

This chain links TRBV10-2 with TRBJ2-7; D is tentatively TRBD1 or TRBD2 (6 bases each). CDR1 is WSHSY, CDR2 SAAADI, per germline. This CDR3 comprises 12 residues. V shed 4 bases and J shed 8 bases, with 12 bases lying between them. As DNA, the CDR3 is TGCGCCAGCAGTGCGGGGGCCGATCAGCAGTACTTC. This sequence encodes CASSAGADQQYF.

About this clone: The sample holds other DNA sequences that translate to the same CDR3. The rearrangement uses TRBV18 and TRBJ1-5, with a weak D call TRBD1 (5 bases). The length of the CDR3 is 13 residues. The germline gives CDR1 KGHSH, CDR2 LQKENI. V lost 6 bases and J lost 5, with 11 bases in between. The CDR3 bases are TGTGCCAGCTCCCCAGGGCGAGATCAGCCCCAGCATTTT. Its translation is CASSPGRDQPQHF.

CDR3 in DNA: TGCGCCAGCAGCTTGCTGGCAGATACGCAGTATTTT. It is translated as CASSLLADTQYF. J is TRBJ2-3 and V is TRBV5-1, with D unresolved. The germline CDR1 and CDR2 sequences are SGHRS and YFSETQ. The length of the CDR3 is 12 residues. The V and J ends lost 1 base and 4 bases respectively, with 4 bases between them.

The CDR3 spells CAWRRFIGYTF. CDR3 DNA sequence: TGTGCCTGGCGACGATTTATAGGCTACACCTTC. The rearrangement uses TRBV30 and TRBJ1-2; D gene ambiguous. V was cut by 5 bases and J by 8 bases, with 12 bases left in between. There are 11 residues in the CDR3. CDR1 and CDR2 from the germline V gene are GTSNPN and SVGIG (reference sequence).

This clone came up once. The rearrangement links TRBV27 to TRBJ1-5; no reliable D call. The CDR3 extends over 13 amino acids. In germline, CDR1 is MNHEY, CDR2 SMNVEV (reference sequence). Trimming removed 5 bases from V and 6 bases from J, with 11 bases in between. CDR3 protein: CASSPTRGQPQHF. CDR3 DNA: TGTGCCAGCAGTCCTACCCGGGGTCAGCCCCAGCATTTT.

V is TRBV5-1 and J is TRBJ2-3, with 9 positions matching TRBD2. The length of the CDR3 is 15 residues. Unmatched junction bases numbered 5, after V lost 2 bases and J lost 4 bases. The germline CDR1 and CDR2 sequences are SGHRS and YFSETQ. The CDR3 coding sequence is TGCGCCAGCAGCTTAGGGGCGGGGGGGCCAGATACGCAGTATTTT. Protein: CASSLGAGGPDTQYF. Looking up the rest from reference TRBV5-1 and TRBJ2-3 gives the full variable domain: KAGVTQTPRYLIKTRGQQVTLSCSPISGHRSVSWYQQTPGQGLQFLFEYFSETQRNKGNFPGRFSGRQFSNSRSEMNVSTLELGDSALYLCASSLGAGGPDTQYFGPGTRLTVL.

This rearrangement joins TRBV9 to TRBJ1-1; 7 nucleotides align to TRBD1. The V gene end was trimmed by 2 bases and the J gene end by 0 bases; junction bases not matched to a gene: 4. The CDR3 is 15 amino acids. CDR1 is SGDLS, CDR2 YYNGEE, per germline. This chain's CDR3 is CASSVSGTVNTEAFF. CDR3 nucleotide sequence: TGTGCCAGCAGCGTTTCCGGGACAGTGAACACTGAAGCTTTCTTT.

This clone has just one count. The V and J genes are TRBV19 and TRBJ2-2, with a tentative D call TRBD2 (6 bases). Germline V gene sequence: CDR1 LNHDA, CDR2 SQIVND (reference sequence). V lost 3 bases to trimming and J lost 0 bases, with 8 bases between them. The CDR3 contains 15 residues. The CDR3 sequence is CASSISGANTGELFF. The CDR3 DNA reads TGTGCCAGTAGTATTAGCGGAGCGAACACCGGGGAGCTGTTTTTT. The full variable domain, completed using reference TRBV19 and TRBJ2-2, is DGGITQSPKYLFRKEGQNVTLSCEQNLNHDAMYWYRQDPGQGLRLIYYSQIVNDFQKGDIAEGYSVSREKKESFPLTVTSAQKNPTAFYLCASSISGANTGELFFGEGSRLTVL.